This T cell receptor (beta chain) was documented in a study of CD8 T cells in Susac syndrome. Whole-study context: The sequenced Susac syndrome patients comprised six with active disease and roughly eight in remission.

Study results and caveats: As acknowledged by the study, its TCR sequencing and HLA analysis included a relatively small number of individuals. The Susac syndrome CD4+ T cell repertoires displayed no clonal expansion.

On this clonotype itself: Antigen specificity is unknown.

RNA amounts of 0.5 to 1 ug underwent reverse transcription with random hexamers. TCRdb reprocessed the immunoSEQ multiplex PCR reads with MiXCR, giving one entry per CDR3 protein. Of about 240,000 distinct CDR3 sequences in the sample, about 96% were seen once. Diagnostic criteria for definite or probable disease, in their recently defined form, were met by the patients with Susac syndrome. This TCR came from a human donor with Susac syndrome. The sequencing sample was made of CD4+ T cells from PBMCs.

CDR3 DNA: TGTGCCAGCAGCCACACTAGCGCGGGAGGGCCAGATACGCAGTATTTT. It encodes CASSHTSAGGPDTQYF. This rearrangement joins TRBV3-1 to TRBJ2-3; 9 bases map to TRBD2. CDR1 is LGHDT and CDR2 is YNNKEL in the germline V gene (reference sequence). The CDR3 sequence is 16 residues long. V trimming: 3 bases; J trimming: 4 bases; junction bases outside the gene matches: 8.